The 26 T cell receptor beta chains reported below all come from one sample, sequenced in a study of blood T cell repertoires in COVID-19. Repertoires were generated with immunoSEQ multiplex PCR, while TCRdb's copy carries only in-frame clones and drops some. The repertoire holds hundreds of thousands of clones, around 89% seen once, with under 0.3% in the top ten. Sample: peripheral blood. The receptors here all came from a woman in her late teens or twenties with acute or convalescent COVID-19.

The gene calls are TRBV5-1 and TRBJ1-1, with D uncertain. Germline lookup yields CDR1 SGHRS and CDR2 YFSETQ. CDR3 size: 12 residues. The V gene lost 7 bases and the J gene lost 1 base, with 8 bases spanning the gap. The CDR3 reads CASGSGNTEAFF. The CDR3 DNA reads TGCGCCAGCGGGAGCGGGAACACTGAAGCTTTCTTT.

The chain links TRBV6-2 or TRBV6-3 to TRBJ2-7; TRBD2 matches 11 bases. CDR1 is MNHEY and CDR2 is SVGEGT in the germline V gene. V was pared by 4 bases and J by 5 bases, with 7 bases of the junction left unmatched. The CDR3 covers 15 residues. The CDR3 region is CASSFSSGGPDEQYF. The CDR3 DNA sequence: TGTGCCAGCAGTTTCTCTAGCGGGGGGCCCGACGAGCAGTACTTC.

The V gene is TRBV5-8, the J gene TRBJ1-2; a possible D gene is TRBD1 (6 bases). Trimming took 4 bases from V and 5 from J, leaving 12 bases between them. The CDR3 is 13 residues long. CDR1 SGHTS and CDR2 YDEGEE come from the germline V gene. CDR3 in amino acids: CASSPRGEYGYTF. The CDR3 region has the DNA TGTGCCAGCAGCCCCAGGGGAGAATATGGCTACACCTTC.

The V gene is TRBV11-2, the J gene TRBJ2-3; 7 bases align to TRBD1. The CDR3 covers 17 residues. V trimming: 5 bases; J trimming: 4 bases; junction bases outside the gene matches: 15. CDR1 is SGHAT, CDR2 FQNNGV, per germline. CDR3 loop: CASSHSRLQGSPDTQYF. CDR3 bases: TGTGCCAGCAGCCATTCCCGTCTACAGGGGAGCCCAGATACGCAGTATTTT.

The CDR3 region has the DNA TGTGCCAGCAGCCAAGATCGCTCCTCGCAGGGAATGCGCTCCTACGAGCAGTACTTC. Protein sequence: CASSQDRSSQGMRSYEQYF. The chain combines TRBV14 with TRBJ2-7; TRBD1 might be the D (5 bases). This CDR3 region has 19 residues. CDR1 and CDR2 from the germline V gene are SGHDN and FVKESK. Between the trimmed V and J ends, which lost 0 bases and 0 bases, there was a span of 21 bases.

The J gene is TRBJ1-2, the V gene TRBV3-1 (or the pseudogene TRBV3-2); D not certain. Germline V gene lookup returns CDR1 LGHDT and CDR2 YNNKEL (reference sequence). This CDR3 contains 14 residues. V was clipped by 4 bases and J by 0 bases, with 9 bases between them. This chain's CDR3 is CASSRPGSNYGYTF. CDR3 bases: TGTGCCAGCAGCCGCCCAGGATCTAACTATGGCTACACCTTC.

The sample holds one count of this clone. V and J are TRBV27 and TRBJ2-7; D remains unclear. The CDR3 is 11 residues long. The germline gives CDR1 MNHEY, CDR2 SMNVEV (reference sequence). Trimming took off 5 bases at V and 3 bases at J, with 5 bases between the two ends. Here the CDR3 reads CASSLGYEQYF. Here the CDR3 DNA reads TGTGCCAGCAGTCTAGGCTACGAGCAGTACTTC.

The chain employs TRBV30 and TRBJ2-1; D ambiguous. Germline CDR1 is GTSNPN and CDR2 is SVGIG (reference sequence). The CDR3 covers 12 residues. Trimming removed 5 bases from V and 8 bases from J, with 13 bases in between. The CDR3 sequence is CAWSQASDEQFF. The CDR3 nucleotides read TGTGCCTGGTCACAAGCAAGCGATGAGCAGTTCTTC. The whole variable domain, filled in from reference TRBV30 and TRBJ2-1, reads SQTIHQWPATLVQPVGSPLSLECTVEGTSNPNLYWYRQAAGRGLQLLFYSVGIGQISSEVPQNLSASRPQDRQFILSSKKLLLSDSGFYLCAWSQASDEQFFGPGTRLTVL.

The V and J genes are TRBV19 and TRBJ2-3; 9 nucleotides match TRBD2. Germline CDR1 is LNHDA and CDR2 is SQIVND (reference sequence). The V and J ends lost 0 bases and 5 bases, in that order; junction bases with no gene match: 12. The CDR3 contains 18 residues. The CDR3 reads CASSIDPPGRGGQDTQYF. CDR3 DNA: TGTGCCAGTAGTATAGACCCCCCGGGGCGGGGGGGCCAAGATACGCAGTATTTT.

The gene calls are TRBV9 and TRBJ2-7; 8 positions agree with TRBD1. V lost 3 bases, J lost 2 bases, and 4 bases stayed unmatched. The V gene's germline CDR1 is SGDLS and CDR2 YYNGEE. The CDR3 is 14 residues long. This CDR3 reads CASSAEQGAYEQYF. The CDR3 DNA follows: TGTGCCAGCAGCGCAGAACAGGGGGCCTACGAGCAGTACTTC.

This clone was found a few times. This chain connects TRBV7-9 to TRBJ1-2; D possibly corresponds to TRBD1 (6 bases). V was shortened by 2 bases and J by 7 bases, with 11 bases between the two germline ends. CDR1 is SEHNR and CDR2 is FQNEAQ in the germline V gene (reference sequence). The CDR3 has 13 residues. CDR3 amino acids: CASSLNRVGGYTF. CDR3 DNA: TGTGCCAGCAGCTTAAACAGGGTCGGTGGCTACACCTTC.

This chain links TRBV18 with TRBJ2-6; D not certain. V was shortened by 3 bases and J by 0 bases, with 12 bases between the two germline ends. Germline CDR1 reads KGHSH; CDR2 reads LQKENI. The CDR3 is made up of 17 amino acids. Here the CDR3 reads CASSPPGSGSGANVLTF. In nucleotides, the CDR3 is TGTGCCAGCTCACCCCCCGGTTCGGGCTCTGGGGCCAACGTCCTGACTTTC.

CDR3 sequence: CASSKRQGTVGGYTF. For the CDR3, the DNA is TGTGCCAGCAGCAAAAGACAGGGGACGGTCGGTGGCTACACCTTC. The chain links TRBV21-1 to TRBJ1-2; the table's D call TRBD1 went unverified against the DNA. TRBV21-1 is a known pseudogene. The CDR3 has 15 residues.

The chain couples TRBV6-5 to TRBJ1-2, with D tentatively TRBD1 (5 bases). The CDR3 is 13 residues long. Germline values: CDR1 MNHEY, CDR2 SVGAGI. V was pared by 3 bases and J by 8 bases, with 13 bases between. The CDR3 sequence: CASSYDLRGGYTF. CDR3 bases: TGTGCCAGCAGTTATGACCTCCGGGGGGGCTACACCTTC.

The rearrangement links TRBV5-7 to TRBJ1-2; D unclear. TRBV5-7 is filed as an ORF, its function uncertain. V was trimmed by 1 base and J by 8 bases, leaving 12 bases between them. CDR3 length equals 13 residues. CDR3 nucleotide sequence: TGTGCCAGCAGCTTGCCCCGGGAGGGAGGCTACACCTTC. Translation: CASSLPREGGYTF.

This clone was counted once. The gene calls are TRBV6-2 or TRBV6-3 and TRBJ1-2; D perhaps matches TRBD1 (5 bases). Germline V gene data show CDR1 as MNHEY and CDR2 as SVGEGT. This CDR3 comprises 13 residues. V was shortened by 3 bases and J by 8 bases, with 13 bases between the two germline ends. As DNA, the CDR3 is TGTGCCAGCAGTTATTCCAGGGAGGGGGGCTACACCTTC. Translating gives CASSYSREGGYTF.

The chain uses TRBV5-6 and TRBJ1-3, with TRBD1 as a possible D gene (6 bases). Trimming cost V 4 bases and J 0 bases, with 17 bases left between them. The CDR3 runs to 17 residues. Per the germline V gene, CDR1 is SGHDT and CDR2 is YYEEEE. CDR3 sequence: CASSQVTGIGSGNTIYF. CDR3 in DNA: TGTGCCAGCAGCCAAGTAACAGGGATCGGCTCTGGAAACACCATATATTTT.

The CDR3 region is CASSSGENIQYF. The DNA for the CDR3 is TGTGCCAGCAGTTCAGGGGAAAACATTCAGTACTTC. This chain joins TRBV6-5 and TRBJ2-4, with TRBD1 as a possible D gene (6 bases). In germline, CDR1 is MNHEY, CDR2 SVGAGI. Trimming took off 4 bases at V and 5 bases at J, with 6 bases between the two ends. This CDR3 has 12 residues.

The chain is built from TRBV4-1 and TRBJ1-2, with 9 bases aligning to TRBD1. The CDR3 spans 14 residues. Trimming at V came to 0 bases and at J to 8 bases, leaving 4 bases not matched to a gene. CDR1 and CDR2 (germline): MGHRA, YSYEKL. For the CDR3, the DNA is TGCGCCAGCAGCCAAGACAGGACAGGGGTAGGCTACACCTTC. It codes for CASSQDRTGVGYTF.

The chain carries TRBV7-9 and TRBJ2-2; TRBD1 might be the D (7 bases). CDR3 length: 15 residues. Germline CDR1 SEHNR, CDR2 FQNEAQ (reference sequence). Deletions cut 4 bases from V and 7 bases from J, with 16 bases between. The CDR3 reads CASSSVAGGNGELFF. The CDR3 bases are TGTGCCAGCAGCTCTGTGGCAGGGGGGAACGGGGAGCTGTTTTTT.

The rearrangement links TRBV30 to TRBJ2-7; D is perhaps TRBD2 (7 bases). Germline CDR1 GTSNPN, CDR2 SVGIG (reference sequence). The V and J ends lost 1 base and 4 bases respectively, with 17 bases between them. The length of the CDR3 is 15 residues. The CDR3 coding sequence is TGTGCCTGGAGTGAGGAGGGGGACTATACATACGAGCAGTACTTC. This translates into CAWSEEGDYTYEQYF.

This clone was seen a single time. This rearrangement joins TRBV11-2 to TRBJ2-2; tentative D call: TRBD2 (6 bases). V was trimmed by 7 bases and J by 5 bases, leaving 11 bases between them. The CDR3 totals 13 residues. CDR1 and CDR2 from the germline V gene are SGHAT and FQNNGV. The CDR3 sequence is CASTLSGTGELFF. The CDR3 DNA sequence: TGTGCCAGCACCCTAAGCGGGACCGGGGAGCTGTTTTTT.

The J gene is TRBJ2-3, the V gene TRBV5-1; tentatively, D is TRBD2 (6 bases). There are 16 residues in the CDR3. Germline V gene data show CDR1 as SGHRS and CDR2 as YFSETQ. The V end was cut by 0 bases, the J end by 0 bases, with 11 bases between. DNA of the CDR3: TGCGCCAGCAGCTTGGCTTTGGCGGGGAGCACAGATACGCAGTATTTT. Translated, it gives CASSLALAGSTDTQYF.

The chain joins TRBV2 to TRBJ1-2; TRBD1 might be the D (5 bases). Germline CDR1 SNHLY, CDR2 FYNNEI. The CDR3 length is 13 residues. The germline V and J ends were trimmed by 3 bases and 4 bases, with 9 bases remaining between them. The CDR3 DNA sequence: TGTGCCAGCAGTGATCGGGGGGTCTATGGCTACACCTTC. Translated, it gives CASSDRGVYGYTF.

DNA of the CDR3: TGTGCCTGGATTGAAAACTCCCTAAACTATGGCTACACCTTC. Translation gives CAWIENSLNYGYTF. The rearrangement joins TRBV30 to TRBJ1-2; unclear D gene. The V gene's germline CDR1 is GTSNPN and CDR2 SVGIG (reference sequence). With 4 bases removed from V and 2 bases from J, the gap between germline ends came to 14 bases. This CDR3 has 14 residues.

The V call is TRBV7-6, the J call TRBJ1-4, with unresolved D. Trimming took off 0 bases at V and 5 bases at J, with 7 bases between the two ends. The CDR3 contains 14 residues. CDR1 and CDR2 from the germline V gene are SGHVS and FNYEAQ. The CDR3 sequence: CASSLAQINEKLFF. CDR3 nucleotide sequence: TGTGCCAGCAGCTTAGCACAGATCAATGAAAAACTGTTTTTT. Full variable domain (missing parts from reference TRBV7-6 and TRBJ1-4): GAGVSQSPRYKVTKRGQDVALRCDPISGHVSLYWYRQALGQGPEFLTYFNYEAQQDKSGLPNDRFSAERPEGSISTLTIQRTEQRDSAMYRCASSLAQINEKLFFGSGTQLSVL.